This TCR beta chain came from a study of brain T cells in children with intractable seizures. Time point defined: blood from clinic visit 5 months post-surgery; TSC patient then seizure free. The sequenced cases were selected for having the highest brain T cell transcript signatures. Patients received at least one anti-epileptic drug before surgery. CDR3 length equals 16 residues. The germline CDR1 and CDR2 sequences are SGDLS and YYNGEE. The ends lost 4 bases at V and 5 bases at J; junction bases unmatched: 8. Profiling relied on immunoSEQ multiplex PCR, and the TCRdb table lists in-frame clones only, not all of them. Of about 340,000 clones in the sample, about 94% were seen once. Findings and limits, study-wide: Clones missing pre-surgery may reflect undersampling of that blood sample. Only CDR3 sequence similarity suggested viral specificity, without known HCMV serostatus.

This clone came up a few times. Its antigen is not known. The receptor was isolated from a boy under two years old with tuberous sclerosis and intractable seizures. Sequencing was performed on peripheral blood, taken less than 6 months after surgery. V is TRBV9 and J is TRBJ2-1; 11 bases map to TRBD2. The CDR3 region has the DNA TGTGCCAGCAGCATACCGACTAGCGGGATTGACAATGAGCAGTTCTTC. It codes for CASSIPTSGIDNEQFF. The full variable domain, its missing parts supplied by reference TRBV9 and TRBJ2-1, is DSGVTQTPKHLITATGQRVTLRCSPRSGDLSVYWYQQSLDQGLQFLIQYYNGEERAKGNILERFSAQQFPDLHSELNLSSLELGDSALYFCASSIPTSGIDNEQFFGPGTRLTVL.